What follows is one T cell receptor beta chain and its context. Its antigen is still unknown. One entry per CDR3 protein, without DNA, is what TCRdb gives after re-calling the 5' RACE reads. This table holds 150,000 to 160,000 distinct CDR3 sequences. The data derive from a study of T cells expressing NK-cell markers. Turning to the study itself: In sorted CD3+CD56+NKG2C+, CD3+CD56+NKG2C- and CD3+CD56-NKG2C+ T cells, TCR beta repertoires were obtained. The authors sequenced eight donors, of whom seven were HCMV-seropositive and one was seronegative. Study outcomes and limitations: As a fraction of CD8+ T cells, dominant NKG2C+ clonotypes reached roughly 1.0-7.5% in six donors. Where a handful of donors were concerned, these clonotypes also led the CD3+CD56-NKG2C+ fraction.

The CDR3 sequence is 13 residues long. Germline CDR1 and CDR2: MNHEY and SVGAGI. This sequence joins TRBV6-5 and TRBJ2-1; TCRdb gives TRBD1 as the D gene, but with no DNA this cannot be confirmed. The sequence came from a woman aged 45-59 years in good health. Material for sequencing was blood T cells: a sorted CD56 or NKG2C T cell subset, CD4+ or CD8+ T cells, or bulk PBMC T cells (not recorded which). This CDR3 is CASSSTGVNEQFF.